The clone carrying this T cell receptor (beta chain) appeared many times. Those with hyperthyroidism were 18 to 65 years old, newly diagnosed, and ill for under 2 months. This entry comes from a study of T cells in Graves' hyperthyroidism and ophthalmopathy. The source material, RNA transcripts, was used to amplify TCR beta CDR3 regions. The HTBI primer set was used in a first-round RT-PCR of the TCR CDR3. TCRdb processed the multiplex PCR reads anew with MiXCR; each CDR3 protein has one entry. The sample shows 300,000 or so distinct CDR3 sequences, roughly a fifth of them seen only once. This TCR came from a woman between 50 and 59 years old with Graves' hyperthyroidism. Sequencing was performed on blood.

CDR3 nucleotide sequence: TGTGCCAGCACCTCCGGGACAGGGGGCTACGAGCAGTACTTC. Translating gives CASTSGTGGYEQYF. The V call is TRBV6-1, the J call TRBJ2-7; TRBD1 matches 11 bases. J was trimmed by 3 bases and V by 7 bases; bases with no gene match: 5. The CDR3 extends over 14 amino acids. In germline, CDR1 is MNHNS, CDR2 SASEGT.